These 28 T cell receptor beta chains originate from one sample sequenced in a study of cytomegalovirus exposure and HLA in healthy donors. This PCR relied on a set of 60 Vbeta primers and 13 Jbeta primers. Sequenced by immunoSEQ multiplex PCR; TCRdb stores in-frame clones only, minus some. The sample includes over 250,000 clones, under 80% seen only once; the top ten take over 2%. The sample was PBMCs. Every receptor here comes from a female donor in good health and CMV-seronegative.

This clone was observed a single time. The V and J genes are TRBV27 and TRBJ2-7; 7 bases map to TRBD1. Per germline, CDR1 MNHEY and CDR2 SMNVEV (reference sequence). The trim removed 6 bases at V and 2 bases at J, leaving 10 bases unmatched. CDR3 length: 15 residues. CDR3 DNA: TGTGCCAGCAGCTTTAGAAGGCAGGGGGCCTACGAGCAGTACTTC. This encodes CASSFRRQGAYEQYF.

The chain is built from TRBV12-5 and TRBJ2-6, with 8 bases that match TRBD1. This CDR3 has 17 amino acids. Germline values: CDR1 LGHNT, CDR2 FRNRAP. The J segment lost 1 base and the V segment lost 4 bases, leaving 6 bases of the junction unmatched. The CDR3: CASGWVDRASGANVLTF. The DNA of the CDR3 is TGTGCTAGTGGTTGGGTGGACAGGGCTTCTGGGGCCAACGTCCTGACTTTC. Full variable domain (missing parts from reference TRBV12-5 and TRBJ2-6): DARVTQTPRHKVTEMGQEVTMRCQPILGHNTVFWYRQTMMQGLELLAYFRNRAPLDDSGMPKDRFSAEMPDATLATLKIQPSEPRDSAVYFCASGWVDRASGANVLTFGAGSRLTVL.

The CDR3: CASSPGQTNTGELFF. CDR3 in DNA: TGTGCCAGCAGTCCGGGACAGACGAACACCGGGGAGCTGTTTTTT. This chain connects TRBV6-4 to TRBJ2-2, with TRBD1 identical over 7 bases. V gave up 5 bases and J gave up 0 bases; unmatched junction bases: 3. The CDR3 spans 15 residues. The germline CDR1 and CDR2 sequences are MRHNA and SNTAGT.

The chain carries TRBV5-3 and TRBJ2-3, with a weak D call TRBD2 (6 bases). TRBV5-3 is annotated as an ORF whose role is uncertain. The V and J ends lost 2 bases and 5 bases respectively, with 21 bases between them. This CDR3 has 17 amino acids. CDR3 coding DNA: TGTGCCAGAAGCTTAACCCCTCGGGACTTCTCCCTAGATACGCAGTATTTT. Translation: CARSLTPRDFSLDTQYF.

The V gene is TRBV5-1, the J gene TRBJ1-3, with D tentatively TRBD1 (6 bases). Germline V gene data show CDR1 as SGHRS and CDR2 as YFSETQ. With 0 bases removed from V and 1 base from J, the gap between germline ends came to 8 bases. CDR3 length: 15 amino acids. The CDR3 DNA sequence: TGCGCCAGCAGCTTGGAAGGGGGTTCTGGAAACACCATATATTTT. Translation gives CASSLEGGSGNTIYF.

The chain is built from TRBV5-6 and TRBJ1-1; maybe TRBD1 (6 bases). V was trimmed by 0 bases and J by 4 bases, leaving 7 bases between them. CDR1 and CDR2 (germline): SGHDT, YYEEEE. CDR3 length: 13 residues. The DNA of the CDR3 is TGTGCCAGCAGCTTGGTCAGGGGCACTGAAGCTTTCTTT. This sequence encodes CASSLVRGTEAFF.

CDR3 coding DNA: TGTGCCAGCAGGGAACCCAGGGGTTTGGCCAAAAACATTCAGTACTTC. Translated, it gives CASREPRGLAKNIQYF. This chain uses TRBV2 with TRBJ2-4, with D tentatively TRBD1 (6 bases). V was cut by 6 bases and J by 1 base, with 16 bases left in between. Germline loops: CDR1 SNHLY, CDR2 FYNNEI. This CDR3 is built from 16 residues.

The chain couples TRBV5-1 to TRBJ2-7; TRBD2 aligns across 10 bases. The CDR3 runs 15 residues. The germline V gene encodes CDR1 SGHRS and CDR2 YFSETQ. After removal of 4 bases from V and 3 bases from J, the junction contained 7 bases not matched to a gene. The CDR3 region is CASSPGTSVYYEQYF. The DNA for the CDR3 is TGCGCCAGCAGCCCCGGGACTAGCGTATACTACGAGCAGTACTTC. The full variable domain, with the rest looked up from reference TRBV5-1 and TRBJ2-7, is KAGVTQTPRYLIKTRGQQVTLSCSPISGHRSVSWYQQTPGQGLQFLFEYFSETQRNKGNFPGRFSGRQFSNSRSEMNVSTLELGDSALYLCASSPGTSVYYEQYFGPGTRLTVT.

This rearrangement joins TRBV18 to TRBJ1-1; D remains ambiguous. This CDR3 is 16 amino acids long. Germline V gene lookup returns CDR1 KGHSH and CDR2 LQKENI. Trimming removed 0 bases at V and 3 bases at J, with 14 bases between. CDR3 amino acids: CASSPPRRGKDTEAFF. The CDR3 region has the DNA TGTGCCAGCTCACCACCTCGGCGGGGTAAGGACACTGAAGCTTTCTTT.

This chain connects TRBV6-6 to TRBJ2-2; perhaps TRBD2 as D (5 bases). Germline V gives CDR1 MNHNY, CDR2 SVGAGI (reference sequence). The V and J ends lost 1 base and 4 bases respectively, with 10 bases between them. This CDR3 contains 15 residues. The CDR3 protein is CASSYFSGGTGELFF. The CDR3, as DNA: TGTGCCAGCAGTTACTTCAGCGGTGGCACCGGGGAGCTGTTTTTT.

The chain combines TRBV28 with TRBJ2-3, with 7 bases identical to TRBD2. This CDR3 contains 15 residues. The germline CDR1 and CDR2 sequences are MDHEN and SYDVKM. The trim removed 5 bases at V and 5 bases at J, leaving 10 bases unmatched. The chain's CDR3 is CASSLGGSGVDTQYF. DNA for the CDR3: TGTGCCAGCAGTCTTGGCGGGAGTGGGGTAGATACGCAGTATTTT.

The gene calls are TRBV14 and TRBJ2-5; D is unclear. Trimming pared 3 bases from V and 3 bases from J, leaving 8 bases between. The germline V gene encodes CDR1 SGHDN and CDR2 FVKESK. The CDR3 contains 13 residues. In nucleotides, the CDR3 is TGTGCCAGCAGCCAGAACCTAAAAGAGACCCAGTACTTC. It is translated as CASSQNLKETQYF.

The J gene is TRBJ1-4, the V gene TRBV18; unclear D gene. CDR3 size: 14 residues. The germline V and J ends were trimmed by 8 bases and 0 bases, with 10 bases remaining between them. Germline-derived CDR1 and CDR2 are KGHSH and LQKENI. This chain's CDR3 is CASAGPATNEKLFF. Here the CDR3 DNA reads TGTGCCAGCGCAGGCCCGGCAACTAATGAAAAACTGTTTTTT.

The chain is built from TRBV11-3 and TRBJ2-3; perhaps TRBD1 as D (6 bases). The CDR3 runs to 13 residues. Germline CDR1 and CDR2: SGHNT and YENEEA. Trimming took off 5 bases at V and 4 bases at J, with 10 bases between the two ends. The CDR3 nucleotides read TGTGCCAGCAGCCCCGGACAGCCAGATACGCAGTATTTT. Protein product: CASSPGQPDTQYF.

The chain employs TRBV10-1 and TRBJ2-2; TRBD2 aligns across 12 bases. Per germline, CDR1 WNHNN and CDR2 SYGVQD (reference sequence). With V trimmed by 4 bases and J by 4 bases, 16 bases remained unmatched. This CDR3 comprises 20 residues. The CDR3 region is CASSVFKRLAGAWCTGELFF. In DNA, the CDR3 is TGCGCCAGCAGTGTTTTCAAGCGACTAGCGGGAGCTTGGTGCACCGGGGAGCTGTTTTTT.

This chain links TRBV5-1 with TRBJ2-1; 9 bases are shared with TRBD2. Germline CDR1 and CDR2: SGHRS and YFSETQ. The CDR3 consists of 16 residues. With 0 bases clipped from V and 7 bases from J, the junction kept 8 bases outside the gene matches. In DNA, the CDR3 is TGCGCCAGCAGCTTGGCCGCTAGCGGGATAGGGAATGAGCAGTTCTTC. Its translation is CASSLAASGIGNEQFF.

V and J are TRBV5-4 and TRBJ2-7, with no clear D. Germline CDR1 and CDR2: SGHNT and YYREEE (reference sequence). V lost 0 bases and J 2 bases, leaving 15 bases between the germline ends. The length of the CDR3 is 16 residues. CDR3 amino acids: CASSLDSHSRAYEQYF. In DNA form, the CDR3 reads TGTGCCAGCAGCTTGGATAGTCACTCCCGGGCCTACGAGCAGTACTTC.

The table lists this clone with a count of one. J is TRBJ2-3 and V is TRBV5-1, with 8 bases that match TRBD2. With 0 bases clipped from V and 0 bases from J, the junction kept 3 bases outside the gene matches. Germline CDR1 is SGHRS and CDR2 is YFSETQ. This CDR3 has 16 residues. CDR3 residues: CASSLVVAGSTDTQYF. The CDR3 bases are TGCGCCAGCAGCTTGGTAGTAGCGGGAAGCACAGATACGCAGTATTTT.

The CDR3, as DNA: TGTGCCAGTAGTATTTCGGACACCGGGGAGCTGTTTTTT. It codes for CASSISDTGELFF. The V gene is TRBV19, the J gene TRBJ2-2; D not resolved. With 3 bases removed from V and 3 bases from J, the gap between germline ends came to 5 bases. Germline CDR1 LNHDA, CDR2 SQIVND (reference sequence). The CDR3 sequence is 13 residues long.

This clone was counted between two and nine times. The chain recombines TRBV7-6 with TRBJ1-1; tentatively, D is TRBD1 (5 bases). Germline loops: CDR1 SGHVS, CDR2 FNYEAQ. V lost 1 base and J lost 4, with 7 bases in between. This CDR3 contains 13 residues. This chain's CDR3 is CASSLEGFTEAFF. CDR3 sequence (DNA): TGTGCCAGCAGCTTAGAGGGGTTCACTGAAGCTTTCTTT. Supplemented by reference TRBV7-6 and TRBJ1-1, the full variable domain reads GAGVSQSPRYKVTKRGQDVALRCDPISGHVSLYWYRQALGQGPEFLTYFNYEAQQDKSGLPNDRFSAERPEGSISTLTIQRTEQRDSAMYRCASSLEGFTEAFFGQGTRLTVV.

The rearrangement links TRBV5-6 to TRBJ1-1; D is uncertain. V lost 1 base, J lost 2 bases, and 6 bases lay in between. The CDR3 runs to 13 residues. CDR1 and CDR2 (germline): SGHDT, YYEEEE. Here the CDR3 DNA reads TGTGCCAGCAGCTTGATCTCCAACACTGAAGCTTTCTTT. Translation gives CASSLISNTEAFF.

A few counts support this clone. The V call is TRBV5-5, the J call TRBJ1-4; D gene unclear. The V gene's germline CDR1 is SGHKS and CDR2 YYEKEE (reference sequence). The V gene lost 4 bases and the J gene lost 8 bases, with 12 bases spanning the gap. The CDR3 spans 13 residues. The CDR3: CASSLLPGEKLFF. The CDR3 nucleotides are TGTGCCAGCAGCCTCCTTCCGGGGGAAAAACTGTTTTTT. The variable domain in full, with the rest retrieved from reference TRBV5-5 and TRBJ1-4, is DAGVTQSPTHLIKTRGQQVTLRCSPISGHKSVSWYQQVLGQGPQFIFQYYEKEERGRGNFPDRFSARQFPNYSSELNVNALLLGDSALYLCASSLLPGEKLFFGSGTQLSVL.

The J gene is TRBJ2-2, the V gene TRBV28, with 7 positions matching TRBD2. CDR1 and CDR2 from the germline V gene are MDHEN and SYDVKM. The CDR3 contains 15 residues. Trimming cost V 6 bases and J 5 bases; bases outside gene matches: 9. As DNA, the CDR3 is TGTGCCAGCAGGAAGGAGCGGGGAGGGACCGGGGAGCTGTTTTTT. This codes for CASRKERGGTGELFF. Using reference TRBV28 and TRBJ2-2 for the parts outside the CDR3, the full variable domain is DVKVTQSSRYLVKRTGEKVFLECVQDMDHENMFWYRQDPGLGLRLIYFSYDVKMKEKGDIPEGYSVSREKKERFSLILESASTNQTSMYLCASRKERGGTGELFFGEGSRLTVL.

To note about this clone: Sequence at one end of the junction differs from germline and may be a read error. The rearrangement joins TRBV29-1 to TRBJ2-1; 8 bases agree with TRBD2. From germline, CDR1 is SQVTM and CDR2 ANQGSEA. There are 18 residues in the CDR3. The DNA for the CDR3 is TGCAGCGCCGCGATGACTAGCGTTACAACACAAGTCTACAATAAGCAGTTCTTC. Its protein is CSAAMTSVTTQVYNKQFF.

The chain carries TRBV7-9 and TRBJ2-3, with TRBD2 matching over 15 bases. This CDR3 contains 15 residues. The ends lost 2 bases at V and 8 bases at J; junction bases unmatched: 2. Germline-derived CDR1 and CDR2 are SEHNR and FQNEAQ (reference sequence). CDR3 DNA sequence: TGTGCCAGCAGCTTAAGGACTAGCGGGAGGGGTACGCAGTATTTT. It encodes CASSLRTSGRGTQYF.

This chain links TRBV2 with TRBJ2-7; TRBD1 aligns across 8 bases. The CDR3 is made up of 14 amino acids. Germline assignment: CDR1 SNHLY and CDR2 FYNNEI. The V segment lost 2 bases and the J segment 2 bases; nucleotides outside the gene matches: 2. The CDR3 nucleotides are TGTGCCAGCAGTGAAAGGGGACAGGCCTACGAGCAGTACTTC. Its translation: CASSERGQAYEQYF. Supplemented by reference TRBV2 and TRBJ2-7, the full variable domain reads EPEVTQTPSHQVTQMGQEVILRCVPISNHLYFYWYRQILGQKVEFLVSFYNNEISEKSEIFDDQFSVERPDGSNFTLKIRSTKLEDSAMYFCASSERGQAYEQYFGPGTRLTVT.

This rearrangement joins TRBV5-1 to TRBJ2-3; 12 bases match TRBD2. The CDR3 runs to 16 residues. V gave up 4 bases and J gave up 3 bases; unmatched junction bases: 6. The germline CDR1 and CDR2 sequences are SGHRS and YFSETQ. DNA for the CDR3: TGCGCCAGCAGCGTTACCGGGACTAGCGGGACAGATACGCAGTATTTT. Protein product: CASSVTGTSGTDTQYF.

This CDR3 is CASSLGQVNTGELFF. Written as DNA, the CDR3 is TGTGCCAGCAGTCTGGGACAGGTCAACACCGGGGAGCTGTTTTTT. The chain employs TRBV6-5 and TRBJ2-2, with TRBD1 identical over 8 bases. The CDR3 consists of 15 residues. Germline CDR1 MNHEY, CDR2 SVGAGI. Trimming took 5 bases from V and 2 from J; bases not matched to a gene: 4.